This T cell receptor (beta chain) came from a study of radiation and T cells in renal cell carcinoma. Study outcomes and limitations: In blood, top tumor clones expanded by 2 weeks, shrinking by 4.

The CDR3 covers 15 residues. Germline CDR1 and CDR2: MDHEN and SYDVKM. To note about this clone: Its antigen is not known. Its ends do not fully match the called genes, so a read error is possible.

Time point reported: blood 2 weeks post-SBRT. The treatment denotes: 15 Gy SBRT to primary tumor, nephrectomy 4 weeks later. Clear cell pathology was present in this patient's renal cell carcinoma. Sequencing was performed with immunoSEQ multiplex PCR; in TCRdb, only in-frame clones are kept and a portion is missing. The sample includes 60,000 to 80,000 clones, 82% seen only once; the top ten take 5.5% to 7.5%. The J gene is TRBJ2-2, the V gene TRBV28; perhaps TRBD1 as D (6 bases). The specimen was blood, collected from a patient whose treatment included radiotherapy and nephrectomy. This clonotype was sampled from a man aged 60-69 years with renal cell carcinoma. CDR3 coding DNA: TGTGCCAGCAGTGCCGCAGGGGCGAAGACCGGGGAGCTGTTTTTT. It translates to CASSAAGAKTGELFF.